This TCR beta chain was found in a study of blood T cell repertoires in COVID-19 (dated by TCRdb to about 2020). Regarding the complete study: Samples covering the acute and convalescent phases of COVID-19 were provided by collaborators in the United States, Italy and Spain. A freely available public database, intended as a resource for researchers studying the immune response to SARS-CoV-2, is where the repertoires were released. The material from the prospective study consisted of cDNA or gDNA derived from T cells, B-cell-depleted T cells, or PBMCs. The samples were drawn from the first 160 participants of the ongoing ImmuneRACE study and from 950 to 1,500 subjects provided by 6 global collaborators. A de-identified subject ID, COVID-19 status, age in years and sex were almost always included in the sample metadata. HLA class I and class II types, where available, came from metadata supplied by the sample provider rather than from assay-based typing. Subjects who had been exposed to COVID-19, were actively infected with it, or had recovered from it provided the deeply sampled blood TCRbeta repertoires that made up the dataset.

The CDR3 runs 15 residues from the cysteine to the phenylalanine. The read is trimmed to its CDR3 DNA, 45 bases read in frame from base 1. CDR1 and CDR2, per the germline V gene (reference sequence), are PRHDT and FYEKMQ. Unmatched junction bases come to 5, with V trimmed by 3 bases and J by 4 bases. As to this clone: Its antigen is not yet known. No qualities accompany the bases; no much larger clone lies one base away.

TCRbeta CDR3 regions were amplified from genomic DNA by means of the immunoSEQ Assay, a bias-controlled multiplex PCR. The original methods were these. The number of nucleated cells in each sample was estimated from the amplification of reference gene primers within the assay. To quantify the absolute abundance of each unique TCRbeta CDR3 rearrangement, sequence reads were collapsed and filtered. For each sample, productive Simpson clonality was calculated by taking the square root of Simpson's diversity index across productive rearrangements. TCRdb's version of the immuneACCESS table is confined to in-frame rearrangements and falls short of the full clone set. An unresolved V gene accounts for under half of the shortfall where checked; the remainder is of unknown origin. D and trimming were read from the DNA, whereas the V and J calls and clone size are those reported in that table. This sample comprises 140,000 to 150,000 clones, about 80% of them detected only once. The top ten hold around 3.7% of the sample.

Samples from volunteer blood donors who had recovered from COVID-19 were contributed by a second Seattle source. Collaborating institutions collected whole blood in K2EDTA tubes following their own protocols. Collaborator samples were shipped for TCRbeta analysis as frozen whole blood, isolated PBMCs, or DNA extracted from either sample type. What the study reported, not specific to this receptor: The quantity of clinical and demographic metadata differed by source and by participant and was supplied without curation.

The sample consisted of peripheral blood. This receptor was identified in a man between 65 and 85 years old who had recovered from COVID-19. The rearranged chain carries TRBV13 and TRBJ2-2; TRBD1 aligns with 7 central bases. The bases are TGTGCCAGCAGCTTCGACAGGGCGGGCACCGGGGAGCTGTTTTTT. This sequence encodes CASSFDRAGTGELFF.